These T cell receptor beta chains were read from a single sample in a study of T-cell memory formation after mild COVID-19. Using its own MiXCR run on the 5' RACE reads, TCRdb lists one record per CDR3 protein. The sample consists of hundreds of thousands of distinct CDR3 sequences, about 16% of them appearing once. Sequencing was carried out using PBMCs or a T cell subset sorted from them (not recorded which). The source is a man aged 18 to 35 who had mild COVID-19 (a few samples of this study predate the infection). Cell type and time point are not known. Each CDR3 is given with its conserved first and last residue. Fields, in order: J gene, CDR3 length, D gene, V gene, clone size, CDR3 protein. The D gene is left open where the match is weak. Size is stated for part of the rows, as once, few or many counts, or as a class when the clone is expanded.

>TRBJ2-7|15|-|TRBV7-2|few
CASSFGGHPSYEQYF
>TRBJ2-3|16|TRBD2|TRBV25-1|-
CASSPLSGGRTDTQYF
>TRBJ1-1|17|-|TRBV5-1|-
CASSLGVEFWAIAEAFF
>TRBJ2-7|14|-|TRBV4-1|-
CASGLRECLYEQYF
>TRBJ2-5|18|-|TRBV7-9|-
CASSRPPTTTGTPTTQYF
>TRBJ1-5|16|-|TRBV3-1|few
CASSQGGEDSNQPQHF
>TRBJ2-1|14|-|TRBV12-3/TRBV12-4|-
CASTSGLPYNEQFF
>TRBJ2-1|12|-|TRBV10-2|-
CASRRGYDEQFF
>TRBJ1-1|14|-|TRBV7-8|-
CASSLALIHTEAFF
>TRBJ2-5|15|-|TRBV28|-
CASSAGRLRKETQYF
>TRBJ2-7|15|-|TRBV5-6|few
CASSDIRAPRREQYF
>TRBJ1-2|13|-|TRBV24-1|many
CATSDGTGYGYTF
>TRBJ2-3|15|-|TRBV7-9|few
CASSLARVDTDTQYF
>TRBJ2-3|13|-|TRBV7-7|few
CASSLGHTDTQYF
>TRBJ1-2|14|-|TRBV4-1|-
CASSLPKSGYGYTF
>TRBJ1-1|14|TRBD1|TRBV2|few
CASSGGQGNTEAFF